This T cell receptor beta chain was recorded in a study of CD8+CD57+ T cells in acquired aplastic anemia listed by TCRdb under 2018. Looking at the study overall: On average, sorted CD4+ and CD8+ cells yielded around 3.1 ug of extracted DNA, with a range of about 0.19 to 30 ug. CD8+CD57+ expansion was defined as a frequency above the mean frequency observed in healthy subjects.

Flow cytometry had shown CD8+CD57+ cell expansion in the patients selected for sequencing. Every patient had severe acquired aplastic anemia, diagnosed using the International Study of Aplastic Anemia and Agranulocytosis and Camitta criteria. No therapy had been received by the patients at the time of blood sampling. TCR repertoires of sorted CD4+ and CD8+ blood T cells from severe aplastic anemia patients and healthy subjects were deep-sequenced in the study. Patients were enrolled in the USA under clinicaltrials.gov protocols 00001620, 01623167, 00001397, 00071045, 00081523 and 00961064. Ficoll-Paque density gradient centrifugation was used to isolate peripheral blood mononuclear cells. CD4+ and CD8+ T cells were sorted by FACS or magnetic beads before DNA extraction. Paper-wide results and their limitations: CD8+ Simpson's diversity did not differ significantly between patients and healthy controls (P=0.060). Around 30 CD8+ CDR3 sequences were shared between patients and controls but appeared highly expressed in patients and within their immunodominant clones.

From the cysteine through the phenylalanine, the CDR3 covers 17 amino acids. The read is trimmed to its CDR3 DNA, 51 bases read in frame from base 1. In the germline V gene, CDR1 corresponds to ENHRY and CDR2 to SYGVKD. Trimming takes 5 bases off V and 4 bases off J; junction bases not matched to a gene: 8. As regards this clonotype: Its recognized antigen is unknown. No quality values exist for individual bases; no much larger clone is one base distant.

TCR beta VDJ combination and CDR3 sequence profiling used genomic DNA as the template. TCR repertoire sequencing was run on an Illumina HiSeq 2000. From the authors' description of their analysis: Repertoire assessment relied on Simpson's diversity index, CDR3 size and DJ length profiles, and TRBV/TRBJ rearrangement plots. The most abundant DNA sequence in the deep sequencing data was taken as the immunodominant clone. CDR3 amino acid sequences were screened for sharing across subjects and compared with published repertoires and the VDJdb database. TCRdb passed the public sequencing reads through fastp at Q25 and MiXCR, retaining productive beta sequences. Under each unique CDR3 protein, matching rows form one entry showing the most common genes and DNA. TCRdb's processing, not the authors', yielded these V and J calls. The sample table contains about 160,000 distinct CDR3 sequences; only one count was recorded for about 64% of them. The ten largest clones add up to 40% to 55% of the sample.

The TCR comes from a human donor with aplastic anemia. The rearrangement joined TRBV10-3 to TRBJ2-3; TRBD2 matches 14 bases in the middle. The sequencing input was sorted CD4+, CD8+, or CD8+CD57+ T cells (not recorded which) from PBMCs. The CDR3 protein: CAISSPGLAGAADTQYF. The DNA is TGTGCCATCAGTAGTCCGGGACTAGCGGGAGCGGCAGATACGCAGTATTTT.